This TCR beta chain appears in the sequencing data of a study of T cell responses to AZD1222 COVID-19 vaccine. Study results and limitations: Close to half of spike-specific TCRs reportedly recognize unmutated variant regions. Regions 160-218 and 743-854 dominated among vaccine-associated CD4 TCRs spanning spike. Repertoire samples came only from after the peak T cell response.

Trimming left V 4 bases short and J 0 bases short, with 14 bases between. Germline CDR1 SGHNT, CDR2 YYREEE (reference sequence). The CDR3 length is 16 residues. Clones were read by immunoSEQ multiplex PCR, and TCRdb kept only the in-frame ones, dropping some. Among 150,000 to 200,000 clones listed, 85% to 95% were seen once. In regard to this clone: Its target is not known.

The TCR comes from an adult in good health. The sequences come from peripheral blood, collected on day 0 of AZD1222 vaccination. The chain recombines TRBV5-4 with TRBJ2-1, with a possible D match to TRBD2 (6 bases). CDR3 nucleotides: TGTGCCAGCAGCCCGGCGGGAACTTCCTCCTACAATGAGCAGTTCTTC. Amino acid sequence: CASSPAGTSSYNEQFF.